This T cell receptor (beta chain) stems from a study of response to subunit inactivated influenza vaccine. Germline V lookup: CDR1 SGHTA, CDR2 FQGNSA. This CDR3 contains 14 residues. Trimming left V 5 bases short and J 3 bases short, with 11 bases between. TCRdb redid the calling of the RT-PCR reads with MiXCR, one entry per CDR3 protein. The sample has around 850,000 distinct CDR3 sequences, about 18% seen once; the top ten hold around 9.9%. This clonotype was counted between two and nine times. The chain is built from TRBV7-2 and TRBJ2-1, with no clear D. The sample here was PBMCs from blood, taken roughly 5 days after vaccination. The sequence was collected from a man in his forties or fifties who received an inactivated influenza vaccine. The CDR3 region is CASSQSAGYNEQFF. CDR3 bases: TGTGCCAGCAGCCAGAGTGCTGGCTACAATGAGCAGTTCTTC.